Each of the 14 T cell receptor beta chains below was sequenced from the same sample in a study of blood T cell repertoires in COVID-19. The table came from immunoSEQ multiplex PCR; TCRdb's copy has only in-frame clones and leaves some out. The profile shows fewer than 200,000 clones, 88% of them singletons. The material sequenced was peripheral blood. The receptors stem from a man aged 45-65 years who had recovered from COVID-19.

This clone was found once. This sequence joins TRBV3-1 (or the pseudogene TRBV3-2) and TRBJ2-3; D perhaps matches TRBD2 (5 bases). Trimming shortened V by 1 base and J by 5 bases, and 10 bases separated the two germline ends. Germline CDR1 is LGHDT and CDR2 is YNNKEL (reference sequence). CDR3 length: 14 residues. The chain's CDR3 is CASSQAGSRDTQYF. The CDR3 DNA follows: TGTGCCAGCAGCCAAGCGGGGTCCAGAGATACGCAGTATTTT.

This clone appeared a few times. The chain has TRBV2 and TRBJ2-3, with TRBD1 matching 8 bases. The CDR3 covers 11 residues. From germline, CDR1 is SNHLY and CDR2 FYNNEI. The J segment lost 12 bases and the V segment lost 8 bases, leaving 7 bases of the junction unmatched. CDR3 residues: CASGGQVTQYF. CDR3 nucleotides: TGTGCCAGCGGGGGACAGGTAACTCAGTATTTT.

The V call is TRBV6-5, the J call TRBJ2-5; 12 nucleotides agree with TRBD2. The V segment lost 6 bases and the J segment 4 bases; nucleotides outside the gene matches: 0. The CDR3 runs 13 residues. In germline, CDR1 is MNHEY, CDR2 SVGAGI. CDR3 region: CASRTSGGETQYF. CDR3 DNA: TGTGCCAGCAGGACTAGCGGGGGAGAGACCCAGTACTTC.

V usage is TRBV18 and J usage is TRBJ1-2; 9 nucleotides agree with TRBD1. Germline trimming cut 4 bases from V and 2 bases from J; bases unmatched to any gene: 11. In germline, CDR1 is KGHSH, CDR2 LQKENI. This CDR3 has 17 residues. This CDR3 is CASSLGSQGAINYGYTF. As DNA, the CDR3 is TGTGCCAGCTCACTAGGTTCACAGGGGGCGATCAACTATGGCTACACCTTC.

V is TRBV6-6 and J is TRBJ2-3; TRBD2 aligns across 9 bases. With V trimmed by 4 bases and J by 3 bases, 8 bases remained unmatched. This CDR3 is built from 16 residues. Per germline, CDR1 MNHNY and CDR2 SVGAGI (reference sequence). CDR3 amino acids: CASSWGGGALTDTQYF. CDR3 coding DNA: TGTGCCAGCAGTTGGGGCGGGGGGGCCCTTACAGATACGCAGTATTTT.

The J gene is TRBJ2-7, the V gene TRBV19, with 10 nucleotides matching TRBD2. The CDR3 contains 13 residues. In germline, CDR1 is LNHDA, CDR2 SQIVND (reference sequence). V was clipped by 7 bases and J by 4 bases; unmatched bases: 4. The CDR3 nucleotides read TGTGCCAGTACGCCTAGCGGGAGTTACGAGCAGTACTTC. Encoded protein: CASTPSGSYEQYF.

The rearrangement links TRBV7-2 to TRBJ2-5, with 7 bases lining up with TRBD1. J was trimmed by 4 bases and V by 5 bases; bases with no gene match: 7. Germline lookup yields CDR1 SGHTA and CDR2 FQGNSA. This CDR3 has 14 amino acids. Here the CDR3 DNA reads TGTGCCAGCAGCCAAATGACAGGGAGAGAGACCCAGTACTTC. Its translation is CASSQMTGRETQYF.

This rearrangement joins TRBV9 to TRBJ1-6, with D perhaps TRBD1 (6 bases). CDR3 length: 16 residues. The germline V gene encodes CDR1 SGDLS and CDR2 YYNGEE. V was cut by 0 bases and J by 10 bases, with 17 bases left in between. This CDR3 is CASSVALQPQGSPLHF. CDR3 bases: TGTGCCAGCAGCGTAGCCCTACAGCCGCAGGGGTCACCCCTCCACTTT.

V and J are TRBV18 and TRBJ2-5, with 7 bases lining up with TRBD1. The V gene end was trimmed by 4 bases and the J gene end by 10 bases; junction bases not matched to a gene: 6. This CDR3 has 12 residues. Germline assignment: CDR1 KGHSH and CDR2 LQKENI. Here the CDR3 reads CASSLGQADQYF. The CDR3 bases are TGTGCCAGCTCACTTGGACAGGCGGACCAGTACTTC.

V is TRBV6-4 and J is TRBJ2-7; D may be TRBD2 (7 bases). V was trimmed by 8 bases and J by 2 bases, leaving 19 bases between them. The CDR3 loop spans 15 amino acids. The germline V gene has CDR1 MRHNA and CDR2 SNTAGT. The CDR3 protein is CASLGGLAVTYEQYF. CDR3 sequence (DNA): TGTGCCAGCCTTGGGGGCCTAGCGGTTACCTACGAGCAGTACTTC.

This chain connects TRBV27 to TRBJ2-7, with 12 bases identical to TRBD2. The CDR3 has 15 amino acids. Germline CDR1 MNHEY, CDR2 SMNVEV (reference sequence). Losses at the gene ends were 4 bases for V and 4 bases for J; bases not matched to a gene: 5. CDR3 region: CASSSGLAGIYEQYF. CDR3 bases: TGTGCCAGCAGTTCAGGACTAGCGGGAATTTACGAGCAGTACTTC.

The chain combines TRBV15 with TRBJ1-5, with D perhaps matching TRBD1 (6 bases). The CDR3 length is 14 residues. Trimming shortened V by 1 base and J by 6 bases, and 10 bases separated the two germline ends. Germline CDR1 LNHNV, CDR2 YYDKDF (reference sequence). The CDR3 nucleotides read TGTGCCACCAGCAGAGGTAGGGACACTCAGCCCCAGCATTTT. It yields the protein CATSRGRDTQPQHF. The variable domain in full, completed from reference TRBV15 and TRBJ1-5, reads DAMVIQNPRYQVTQFGKPVTLSCSQTLNHNVMYWYQQKSSQAPKLLFHYYDKDFNNEADTPDNFQSRRPNTSFCFLDIRSPGLGDTAMYLCATSRGRDTQPQHFGDGTRLSIL.

The table lists this clone with a count of one. The chain is built from TRBV7-2 and TRBJ1-2; TRBD1 matches at 7 bases. The junction had 8 bases not matched to a gene; V was cut back by 5 bases and J by 2 bases. The length of the CDR3 is 15 residues. In germline, CDR1 is SGHTA, CDR2 FQGNSA. The CDR3 DNA is TGTGCCAGCAGCCCGAGAGGGACAGCGAACTATGGCTACACCTTC. Protein sequence: CASSPRGTANYGYTF.

This chain connects TRBV6-5 to TRBJ2-7, with D possibly TRBD2 on 5 matching bases. Germline loops: CDR1 MNHEY, CDR2 SVGAGI. This CDR3 is built from 14 residues. Trimming removed 5 bases from V and 0 bases from J, with 11 bases in between. The CDR3: CASSPTDYSYEQYF. CDR3 in DNA: TGTGCCAGCAGTCCGACCGACTACTCCTACGAGCAGTACTTC.